These 15 T cell receptor beta chains share one sample of origin, sequenced in a study of shared clonotypes between healthy human individuals. Some clones are missing from TCRdb's copy, which holds only in-frame ones; the method was immunoSEQ multiplex PCR. This sample carries fewer than 650,000 clones, over 60% of them seen once, and the ten largest clones take 13%. The sample comprised PBMCs. The receptors stem from a middle-aged woman in good health. Some clones in this sample may be carry-over from other donors' samples.

Notes on this clone: The sample holds other DNA sequences that translate to the same CDR3. V usage is TRBV4-2 and J usage is TRBJ2-7; D is ambiguous. This CDR3 contains 14 residues. Germline V gene sequence: CDR1 LGHNA, CDR2 YNFKEQ. Trimming removed 0 bases from V and 1 base from J, with 7 bases in between. The CDR3 loop reads CASSQDRASYEQYF. The CDR3 nucleotides are TGTGCCAGCAGCCAAGATAGGGCGTCCTACGAGCAGTACTTC.

The V gene is TRBV5-1, the J gene TRBJ2-2; 9 bases are shared with TRBD1. Looked up from germline, CDR1 is SGHRS and CDR2 is YFSETQ. Germline trimming cut 2 bases from V and 3 bases from J; bases unmatched to any gene: 5. The CDR3 is made up of 16 amino acids. This chain's CDR3 is CASSLGDRADTGELFF. The CDR3 coding sequence is TGCGCCAGCAGCTTAGGGGACAGGGCGGACACCGGGGAGCTGTTTTTT. Complete variable domain (other parts from reference TRBV5-1 and TRBJ2-2): KAGVTQTPRYLIKTRGQQVTLSCSPISGHRSVSWYQQTPGQGLQFLFEYFSETQRNKGNFPGRFSGRQFSNSRSEMNVSTLELGDSALYLCASSLGDRADTGELFFGEGSRLTVL.

The J gene is TRBJ2-1, the V gene TRBV7-2, with TRBD2 identical over 8 bases. The germline V gene has CDR1 SGHTA and CDR2 FQGNSA. This CDR3 has 15 residues. V trimming: 5 bases; J trimming: 5 bases; junction bases outside the gene matches: 8. CDR3 in DNA: TGTGCCAGCAGCCCCGGGATAGCGGGAAACAATGAGCAGTTCTTC. Amino acid sequence: CASSPGIAGNNEQFF.

This clone was found many times. The CDR3 DNA follows: TGTGCCTGGATATCCCTGCAGGGGGCTTTTTACGAGCAGTACTTC. It yields the protein CAWISLQGAFYEQYF. The V gene is TRBV30, the J gene TRBJ2-5, with 8 bases aligning to TRBD1. The DNA end is more similar to TRBJ2-7, so the J call may be wrong. The germline V gene has CDR1 GTSNPN and CDR2 SVGIG (reference sequence). CDR3 size: 15 residues.

With regard to this clone: The CDR3 does not close with the conserved phenylalanine or tryptophan, likely indicating a read error. This sequence joins TRBV2 and TRBJ1-2; 8 nucleotides match TRBD1. The V segment lost 4 bases and the J segment 6 bases; nucleotides outside the gene matches: 4. This CDR3 spans 13 amino acids. Germline V gene sequence: CDR1 SNHLY, CDR2 FYNNEI. DNA for the CDR3: TGTGCCAGCAGTGCAGGGGGCGTTAATGGCTACACCCTC. It translates to CASSAGGVNGYTL.

This clone was seen only a few times. This could be a read error, since a much larger clone is one nucleotide away. CDR3 sequence (DNA): TGTGCCAGCTCACCGGGACAGGACACTGAAGCTTTCTTT. It specifies CASSPGQDTEAFF. The J gene is TRBJ1-1, the V gene TRBV18; 8 positions agree with TRBD1. CDR1 and CDR2 from the germline V gene are KGHSH and LQKENI. This CDR3 region has 13 residues. The trim removed 3 bases at V and 3 bases at J, leaving 0 bases unmatched.

The rearrangement uses TRBV11-1 and TRBJ2-1, with 8 bases matching TRBD2. In germline, CDR1 is SGHAT, CDR2 FQDESV (reference sequence). The CDR3 is 17 residues long. J was trimmed by 4 bases and V by 1 base; bases with no gene match: 9. This CDR3 is CASSLDYAAGAYNEQFF. DNA for the CDR3: TGTGCCAGCAGCTTAGATTATGCAGCGGGAGCATACAATGAGCAGTTCTTC.

This clone has a single count. A much larger clone is a single base away; this may be a read error. The V call is TRBV4-2, the J call TRBJ2-7; D is uncertain. Germline CDR1 LGHNA, CDR2 YNFKEQ. This CDR3 is 16 amino acids long. The chain's CDR3 is CASSLSFPGPSYERYF. CDR3 DNA sequence: TGTGCCAGCAGCCTCAGTTTCCCCGGACCCTCCTACGAGCGGTACTTC.

The CDR3 protein is CASRPKTGSTEAFF. CDR3 DNA: TGCGCCAGCCGTCCTAAGACAGGGAGCACTGAAGCTTTCTTT. V and J are TRBV5-1 and TRBJ1-1; 7 nucleotides align to TRBD1. After removal of 7 bases from V and 4 bases from J, the junction contained 10 bases not matched to a gene. This CDR3 contains 14 residues. Germline V CDR1 and CDR2: SGHRS, YFSETQ. The full variable domain, with the rest looked up from reference TRBV5-1 and TRBJ1-1, is KAGVTQTPRYLIKTRGQQVTLSCSPISGHRSVSWYQQTPGQGLQFLFEYFSETQRNKGNFPGRFSGRQFSNSRSEMNVSTLELGDSALYLCASRPKTGSTEAFFGQGTRLTVV.

About this clone itself: This likely reflects a read error, since a far larger clone is one base away. The V and J genes are TRBV29-1 and TRBJ1-1, with 7 bases lining up with TRBD1. The CDR3 runs to 14 residues. The germline V gene encodes CDR1 SQVTM and CDR2 ANQGSEA. The V segment lost 6 bases and the J segment 10 bases; nucleotides outside the gene matches: 17. The CDR3 sequence is CSVANRDSFLGAFF. The CDR3 DNA sequence: TGCAGCGTAGCAAACCGGGACAGCTTTTTAGGAGCTTTCTTT.

The J gene is TRBJ2-7, the V gene TRBV7-9, with D perhaps matching TRBD2 (6 bases). The length of the CDR3 is 14 residues. Looked up from germline, CDR1 is SEHNR and CDR2 is FQNEAQ (reference sequence). V lost 1 base and J lost 2, with 9 bases in between. CDR3 residues: CASSLGRDPYEQYF. The CDR3 DNA reads as TGTGCCAGCAGCTTAGGGCGGGACCCCTACGAGCAGTACTTC.

This sequence joins TRBV25-1 and TRBJ2-2; D not certain. The ends were cut back, 1 base at V and 5 bases at J, with 14 bases in the middle. The length of the CDR3 is 16 residues. Germline loops: CDR1 MGHDK, CDR2 SYGVNS. The CDR3 spells CASSESLLLQTGELFF. Here the CDR3 DNA reads TGTGCCAGCAGTGAATCTCTGCTCCTTCAAACCGGGGAGCTGTTTTTT.

The chain is built from TRBV30 and TRBJ2-1; TRBD2 matches 12 bases. CDR3 size: 14 residues. Losses at the gene ends were 0 bases for V and 7 bases for J; bases not matched to a gene: 1. Germline CDR1 and CDR2: GTSNPN and SVGIG (reference sequence). Written as DNA, the CDR3 is TGTGCCTGGAGTGTAGGGACTAGCGGGAATGAGCAGTTCTTC. Translated, it gives CAWSVGTSGNEQFF.

The CDR3, as DNA: TGTGCCAGCAATGGACAGTCCAATCAGCCCCAGCATTTT. This translates into CASNGQSNQPQHF. The V and J genes are TRBV2 and TRBJ1-5, with TRBD1 as a possible D gene (6 bases). The CDR3 runs to 13 residues. V lost 7 bases, J lost 3 bases, and 10 bases lay in between. In germline, CDR1 is SNHLY, CDR2 FYNNEI.

The chain has TRBV28 and TRBJ2-1, with TRBD2 identical over 16 bases. Trimming cost V 5 bases and J 10 bases; bases outside gene matches: 11. Germline V gene lookup returns CDR1 MDHEN and CDR2 SYDVKM. The CDR3 loop spans 17 amino acids. The CDR3 sequence: CASSPGTSGRAWREQFF. The CDR3 DNA follows: TGTGCCAGCAGTCCCGGGACTAGCGGGAGGGCCTGGCGGGAGCAGTTCTTC.